This T cell receptor (beta chain) was profiled in a study of blood T cell repertoires in COVID-19. Study-wide background: PBMCs, B-cell-depleted T cells, or T cells provided the cDNA or gDNA that made up the material.

All enrollees were roughly 18 to 100 years old and from roughly 26 US areas. Donors were grouped by their self-reported clinical history. The CDR3 covers 14 residues. Germline V gene sequence: CDR1 KGHDR, CDR2 SFDVKD. V lost 6 bases, J lost 4 bases, and 6 bases stayed unmatched. Only a few counts were recorded for this clone. Only in-frame clones appear in the TCRdb table, and some are missing; sequencing was by immunoSEQ multiplex PCR. Here the sample spans fewer than 500,000 clones, 85% to 90% being singletons. The TCR originated in a woman aged 25 to 39 with acute COVID-19. The gene calls are TRBV24-1 and TRBJ2-7, with 9 bases that match TRBD1. The sequenced sample was PBMCs or T cells enriched from blood (not recorded which). CDR3 nucleotide sequence: TGTGCCACCAGTCCCGGACAGGGGTCATACGAGCAGTACTTC. Encoded protein: CATSPGQGSYEQYF.